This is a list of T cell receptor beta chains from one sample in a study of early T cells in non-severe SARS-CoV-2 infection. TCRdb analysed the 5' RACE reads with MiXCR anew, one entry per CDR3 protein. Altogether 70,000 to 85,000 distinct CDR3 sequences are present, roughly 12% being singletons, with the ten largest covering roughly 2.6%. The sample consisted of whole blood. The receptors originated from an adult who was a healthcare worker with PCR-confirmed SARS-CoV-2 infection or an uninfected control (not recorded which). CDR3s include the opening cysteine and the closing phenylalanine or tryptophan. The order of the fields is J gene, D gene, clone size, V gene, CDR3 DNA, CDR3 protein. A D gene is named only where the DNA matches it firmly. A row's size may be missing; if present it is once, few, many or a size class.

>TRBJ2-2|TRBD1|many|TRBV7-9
TGTGCCAGCAGCACCCAGGGGGCCGGGGAGCTGTTTTTT
CASSTQGAGELFF
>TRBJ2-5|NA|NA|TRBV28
TGTGCCAGCAGTATTGGGGAAACAGCCCAAGAGACCCAGTACTTC
CASSIGETAQETQYF
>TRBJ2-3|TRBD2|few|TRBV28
TGTGCCAGCAGCCTAAGTTCCCTCCGCGGGGGTACGCAGTATTTT
CASSLSSLRGGTQYF
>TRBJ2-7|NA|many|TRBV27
TGTGCCAGCAGTCCAGGGGACTCCTACGAGCAGTACTTC
CASSPGDSYEQYF
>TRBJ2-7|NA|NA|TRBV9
TGTGCCAGCAGCACTCGGGACTCCCCAGCCCTCGAGCAGTACTTC
CASSTRDSPALEQYF
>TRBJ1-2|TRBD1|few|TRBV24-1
TGTGCCACCAGTCCGGACAGGGCGAATGGCTACACCTTC
CATSPDRANGYTF
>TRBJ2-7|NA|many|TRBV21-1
TGTGCCAGCAGCACTGGCAGGGGACGATACGAGCAGTACTTC
CASSTGRGRYEQYF
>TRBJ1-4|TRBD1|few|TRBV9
TGTGCCAGCAGCGATTCAACAGGGGCGGGATATGAAAAACTGTTTTTT
CASSDSTGAGYEKLFF
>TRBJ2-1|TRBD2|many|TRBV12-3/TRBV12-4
TGTGCCAGCAGTTTAGATTTGATGACTAGCAGGTACAATGAGCAGTTCTTC
CASSLDLMTSRYNEQFF
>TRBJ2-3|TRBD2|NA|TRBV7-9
TGTGCCAGCAGCTCCCGTCAAATGGCTAGCGGGAGAACAGATACGCAGTATTTT
CASSSRQMASGRTDTQYF
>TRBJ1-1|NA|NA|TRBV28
TGTGCCAGCAGTTTGGGGGTTCCTGAAGCTTTCTTT
CASSLGVPEAFF
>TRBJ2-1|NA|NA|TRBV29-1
TGCAGCGTTCGGCAGCTAACCTACAATGAGCAGTTCTTC
CSVRQLTYNEQFF
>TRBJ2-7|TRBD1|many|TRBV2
TGTGCCAGCATAATCCCGACAGGGGGATCCTCCGAGCAGTACTTC
CASIIPTGGSSEQYF
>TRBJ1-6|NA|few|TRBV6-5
TGTGCCAGCAGTTACTCACGGGAAAGCAATTCACCCCTCCACTTT
CASSYSRESNSPLHF
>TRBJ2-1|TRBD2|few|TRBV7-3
TGTGCCAGCAGCCTCTGGACTAGCGCCTCACCCCAGTTCTTC
CASSLWTSASPQFF
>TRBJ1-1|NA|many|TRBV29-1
TGCAGTGCGGTGGTGGCAGGAGTTAACACTGAAGCTTTCTTT
CSAVVAGVNTEAFF